One and the same sample provided the 25 T cell receptor beta chains below, sequenced in a study of T cell responses to AZD1222 COVID-19 vaccine. Profiling relied on immunoSEQ multiplex PCR, and the TCRdb table lists in-frame clones only, not all of them. This table holds some 150,000 clones, approximately 91% found once. Material: peripheral blood, obtained 28 days after the second AZD1222 dose. The receptor source for this set is an adult who received the AZD1222 COVID-19 vaccine.

This chain links TRBV28 with TRBJ1-2; 7 bases agree with TRBD1. The CDR3 covers 14 residues. With 6 bases clipped from V and 2 bases from J, the junction kept 6 bases outside the gene matches. Germline CDR1 reads MDHEN; CDR2 reads SYDVKM. The CDR3 loop reads CASRKNRGNYGYTF. CDR3 DNA sequence: TGTGCCAGCAGGAAAAACAGGGGCAACTATGGCTACACCTTC.

This clone was seen once. The J gene is TRBJ1-1, the V gene TRBV2, with a tentative D call TRBD1 (6 bases). Deletions cut 6 bases from V and 4 bases from J, with 9 bases between. This CDR3 spans 12 amino acids. The V gene's germline CDR1 is SNHLY and CDR2 FYNNEI. The CDR3: CASRRGVTEAFF. DNA of the CDR3: TGTGCCAGCAGGAGGGGGGTCACTGAAGCTTTCTTT.

The chain employs TRBV28 and TRBJ1-1, with a weak D call TRBD1 (6 bases). The germline gives CDR1 MDHEN, CDR2 SYDVKM. V was clipped by 2 bases and J by 3 bases, with 7 bases between them. This CDR3 spans 13 amino acids. CDR3 loop: CASSLGGHTEAFF. CDR3 DNA: TGTGCCAGCAGTTTAGGGGGCCACACTGAAGCTTTCTTT.

In DNA form, the CDR3 reads TGCGCCAGCAGCTTGGCCTTGCGGGAAGGTGAGCAGTTCTTC. This gives the protein CASSLALREGEQFF. This rearrangement joins TRBV5-1 to TRBJ2-1; weak D call: TRBD2 (6 bases). Trimming removed 0 bases from V and 9 bases from J, with 13 bases in between. Per the germline V gene, CDR1 is SGHRS and CDR2 is YFSETQ. The CDR3 has 14 amino acids. Full variable domain (outside the CDR3, taken from reference TRBV5-1 and TRBJ2-1): KAGVTQTPRYLIKTRGQQVTLSCSPISGHRSVSWYQQTPGQGLQFLFEYFSETQRNKGNFPGRFSGRQFSNSRSEMNVSTLELGDSALYLCASSLALREGEQFFGPGTRLTVL.

This clone was seen just once. The chain couples TRBV11-2 to TRBJ1-2; 9 bases are a match to TRBD1. J lost 2 bases, V lost 5 bases, and 6 bases had no gene match. The CDR3 has 15 residues. Germline values: CDR1 SGHAT, CDR2 FQNNGV. The CDR3 region has the DNA TGTGCCAGCAGCCAAGGGACAGGGAGAAACTATGGCTACACCTTC. This encodes CASSQGTGRNYGYTF. The full variable domain, its missing parts supplied by reference TRBV11-2 and TRBJ1-2, is EAGVAQSPRYKIIEKRQSVAFWCNPISGHATLYWYQQILGQGPKLLIQFQNNGVVDDSQLPKDRFSAERLKGVDSTLKIQPAKLEDSAVYLCASSQGTGRNYGYTFGSGTRLTVV.

This chain uses TRBV5-5 with TRBJ2-5, with TRBD2 as a possible D gene (6 bases). There are 12 residues in the CDR3. Germline V gives CDR1 SGHKS, CDR2 YYEKEE (reference sequence). V shed 6 bases and J shed 5 bases, with 11 bases lying between them. CDR3 region: CASMLGRETQYF. The CDR3 DNA sequence: TGTGCCAGCATGCTGGGGAGGGAGACCCAGTACTTC.

The genes are TRBV28 and TRBJ2-7; 10 bases are a match to TRBD2. J gave up 3 bases and V 6 bases, and 8 bases lay outside the gene matches. The CDR3 runs to 15 residues. Germline V lookup: CDR1 MDHEN, CDR2 SYDVKM. CDR3 residues: CASSPHSGRIYEQYF. The CDR3 coding sequence is TGTGCCAGCAGCCCCCATAGCGGGAGGATCTACGAGCAGTACTTC.

The chain uses TRBV7-3 and TRBJ1-1; no clear D. Between the trimmed V and J ends, which lost 4 bases and 1 base, there was a span of 7 bases. This CDR3 region has 13 residues. Germline assignment: CDR1 SGHTA and CDR2 FQGTGA. CDR3 protein: CASSSNGNTEAFF. CDR3 coding DNA: TGTGCCAGCAGCTCCAACGGGAACACTGAAGCTTTCTTT.

This clone was seen a single time. This chain connects TRBV7-6 to TRBJ1-4, with TRBD1 matching 9 bases. This CDR3 has 17 amino acids. The trim removed 1 base at V and 10 bases at J, leaving 13 bases unmatched. Germline V CDR1 and CDR2: SGHVS, FNYEAQ. CDR3 bases: TGTGCCAGCAGCTTAGAACTCCGGGGGACAGGGTTATTAAAACTGTTTTTT. Translation gives CASSLELRGTGLLKLFF.

This clone came up a few times. This rearrangement joins TRBV12-5 to TRBJ2-4, with D maybe TRBD2 (6 bases). The germline V gene encodes CDR1 LGHNT and CDR2 FRNRAP. V lost 0 bases and J 13 bases, leaving 16 bases between the germline ends. The CDR3 length is 14 residues. This CDR3 reads CASGLVQFPGLQYF. CDR3 nucleotide sequence: TGTGCTAGTGGTTTGGTCCAGTTCCCGGGACTCCAGTACTTC.

The rearrangement links TRBV5-5 to TRBJ1-2; D gene uncertain. Germline V lookup: CDR1 SGHKS, CDR2 YYEKEE (reference sequence). The V end lost 4 bases, the J end lost 3 bases, and 10 bases lay between the germline ends. The CDR3 loop spans 13 amino acids. As DNA, the CDR3 is TGTGCCAGCAGCGTGCGGGGAGACTATGGCTACACCTTC. As protein: CASSVRGDYGYTF.

The chain joins TRBV15 to TRBJ2-5; the match to TRBD2 covers 7 bases. Germline V gives CDR1 LNHNV, CDR2 YYDKDF (reference sequence). The CDR3 is made up of 17 amino acids. V shed 1 base, J shed 5 bases, and the junction held 13 bases outside the gene matches. The CDR3 spells CATSRAGAGTGGETQYF. The CDR3 nucleotides are TGTGCCACCAGCAGAGCGGGAGCGGGAACCGGAGGGGAGACCCAGTACTTC. The entire variable domain, with the rest obtained from reference TRBV15 and TRBJ2-5, is as follows: DAMVIQNPRYQVTQFGKPVTLSCSQTLNHNVMYWYQQKSSQAPKLLFHYYDKDFNNEADTPDNFQSRRPNTSFCFLDIRSPGLGDTAMYLCATSRAGAGTGGETQYFGPGTRLLVL.

The chain is built from TRBV12-5 and TRBJ1-3; D may be TRBD1 (6 bases). V lost 7 bases to trimming and J lost 4 bases, with 29 bases between them. The CDR3 covers 19 residues. CDR1 LGHNT and CDR2 FRNRAP come from the germline V gene. The CDR3: CASAWRTWVTGRGGNTIYF. The CDR3 region has the DNA TGTGCTAGTGCATGGAGAACTTGGGTTACGGGCAGGGGAGGAAACACCATATATTTT.

This sequence joins TRBV24-1 and TRBJ2-1; TRBD2 aligns across 16 bases. This CDR3 has 18 residues. J was trimmed by 3 bases and V by 4 bases; bases with no gene match: 5. Germline lookup yields CDR1 KGHDR and CDR2 SFDVKD. CDR3 in amino acids: CATSDPGLAGGNYNEQFF. CDR3 nucleotides: TGTGCCACCAGTGACCCGGGACTAGCGGGAGGGAACTACAATGAGCAGTTCTTC.

The rearrangement uses TRBV24-1 and TRBJ2-2; maybe TRBD2 (5 bases). V was shortened by 9 bases and J by 0 bases, with 10 bases between the two germline ends. The germline V gene encodes CDR1 KGHDR and CDR2 SFDVKD. The CDR3 consists of 14 residues. CDR3 sequence: CATQDFANTGELFF. CDR3 coding DNA: TGTGCCACCCAGGACTTCGCGAACACCGGGGAGCTGTTTTTT.

CDR3 region: CASSVGSQLNQPQHF. The CDR3 region has the DNA TGTGCCAGCAGCGTAGGGTCCCAACTGAATCAGCCCCAGCATTTT. The chain couples TRBV9 to TRBJ1-5; no definite D call. The V end lost 0 bases, the J end lost 4 bases, and 11 bases lay between the germline ends. Germline V CDR1 and CDR2: SGDLS, YYNGEE. The CDR3 runs to 15 residues.

The gene calls are TRBV2 and TRBJ1-1; D gene uncertain. Trimming took 8 bases from V and 0 from J, leaving 16 bases between them. Germline V gene data show CDR1 as SNHLY and CDR2 as FYNNEI. This CDR3 has 15 amino acids. CDR3 sequence reads: CASPGGLMVNTEAFF. CDR3 nucleotide sequence: TGTGCCAGCCCGGGAGGGCTAATGGTGAACACTGAAGCTTTCTTT.

The chain has TRBV19 and TRBJ1-5; D gene uncertain. This CDR3 region has 13 residues. The V gene lost 7 bases and the J gene lost 7 bases, with 14 bases spanning the gap. Germline assignment: CDR1 LNHDA and CDR2 SQIVND (reference sequence). This chain's CDR3 is CASNRREAQPQHF. CDR3 coding DNA: TGTGCCAGTAATAGAAGGGAGGCGCAGCCCCAGCATTTT.

J is TRBJ2-5 and V is TRBV9; D gene uncertain. Germline CDR1 SGDLS, CDR2 YYNGEE. The CDR3 runs to 16 residues. The germline V and J ends were trimmed by 1 base and 0 bases, with 13 bases remaining between them. The CDR3 nucleotides are TGTGCCAGCAGCGTATCAAGTAGATCCTACCAAGAGACCCAGTACTTC. The encoded protein is CASSVSSRSYQETQYF.

This clone was detected only once. An end of the junction differs from the germline gene, which may be a read error. The rearrangement uses TRBV6-6 and TRBJ2-7; 8 nucleotides agree with TRBD1. The CDR3 extends over 14 amino acids. Germline lookup yields CDR1 MNHNY and CDR2 SVGAGI (reference sequence). The CDR3 DNA reads as TGTGCCAGCAGCGCTCAGGGGGCCCTCCGTGTTTTGGACTTC. It encodes CASSAQGALRVLDF.

This clone was picked up one time. CDR3 nucleotides: TGTGCCAGCAGCTTAGGGGGTAACAGGGGTGAAGCTTTCTTT. As protein: CASSLGGNRGEAFF. V and J are TRBV5-6 and TRBJ1-1, with 7 bases aligning to TRBD1. Germline assignment: CDR1 SGHDT and CDR2 YYEEEE. Losses at the gene ends were 2 bases for V and 7 bases for J; bases not matched to a gene: 8. The CDR3 is made up of 14 amino acids. Full variable domain (remainder filled in from reference TRBV5-6 and TRBJ1-1): DAGVTQSPTHLIKTRGQQVTLRCSPKSGHDTVSWYQQALGQGPQFIFQYYEEEERQRGNFPDRFSGHQFPNYSSELNVNALLLGDSALYLCASSLGGNRGEAFFGQGTRLTVV.

J is TRBJ2-7 and V is TRBV6-1; 9 bases map to TRBD2. The germline gives CDR1 MNHNS, CDR2 SASEGT. J gave up 6 bases and V 2 bases, and 11 bases lay outside the gene matches. CDR3 size: 16 residues. The CDR3 protein is CASSEQRGAESREQYF. The CDR3 coding sequence is TGTGCCAGCAGTGAACAGCGGGGGGCCGAGTCCCGCGAGCAGTACTTC.

This chain connects TRBV11-2 to TRBJ2-7; TRBD1 matches 7 bases. Germline values: CDR1 SGHAT, CDR2 FQNNGV. V lost 4 bases to trimming and J lost 9 bases; unmatched junction nucleotides: 9. This CDR3 spans 13 amino acids. The CDR3 DNA reads as TGTGCCAGCAGCTCTCTAAGGGGGCGCGGGCAGTACTTC. Protein sequence: CASSSLRGRGQYF.

This clone was seen more than once but under ten times. DNA for the CDR3: TGTGCCAGCAGCCAAGGTCGTGGGCCAGGGTATAGCAATCAGCCCCAGCATTTT. Translation: CASSQGRGPGYSNQPQHF. V gene TRBV3-1 (or the pseudogene TRBV3-2) combines with J gene TRBJ1-5; D is possibly TRBD1 (5 bases). Germline assignment: CDR1 LGHDT and CDR2 YNNKEL (reference sequence). The length of the CDR3 is 18 residues. V was cut by 1 base and J by 0 bases, with 16 bases left in between.

V gene TRBV3-1 (or the pseudogene TRBV3-2) combines with J gene TRBJ2-1; TRBD1 matches 9 bases. The CDR3 consists of 16 residues. Germline V CDR1 and CDR2: LGHDT, YNNKEL (reference sequence). V trimming: 5 bases; J trimming: 4 bases; junction bases outside the gene matches: 9. As DNA, the CDR3 is TGTGCCAGCAGCTCAAACAGGGGGCAGGGGTACAATGAGCAGTTCTTC. Protein product: CASSSNRGQGYNEQFF.